The entry below describes one TCR beta chain. Profiled with immunoSEQ multiplex PCR; TCRdb holds only in-frame clones, not every one. The sample gives around 500,000 clones, 70% to 90% of which show up once; about 1.5% is in the top ten. Treatment of the sample: roughly 18 received Ad26.COV2.S at low or high dose, single or two shots; about five received placebo; per-sample allocation not given. The investigators took samples on day 63 after the first vaccine or placebo injection. This sample stems from a study of Ad26.COV2.S vaccination and SARS-CoV-2 variants. The V end was cut by 5 bases, the J end by 3 bases, with 13 bases between. The CDR3 loop spans 15 amino acids. Germline V gene lookup returns CDR1 SGHTA and CDR2 FQGNSA.

This sequence joins TRBV7-2 and TRBJ2-2, with D possibly being TRBD1 or TRBD2 (6 bases each). The TCR originated in a person aged 18-65 years who received the Ad26.COV2.S COVID-19 vaccine or a placebo. Source: peripheral blood, taken in a trial of Ad26.COV2.S vaccine versus placebo. The CDR3 is CASSPGGGYTGELFF. CDR3 DNA sequence: TGTGCCAGCAGCCCTGGAGGGGGGTACACCGGGGAGCTGTTTTTT.